This entry lists 24 T cell receptor beta chains sequenced from one sample in a study of T cells in Graves' hyperthyroidism and ophthalmopathy. RNA transcripts served as the template for amplifying TCR beta CDR3 regions. A set of HTBI primers served as the primers for a first-round RT-PCR of the TCR CDR3. TCRdb itself ran the multiplex PCR reads through MiXCR, one entry per CDR3 protein. The sample carries roughly 500,000 distinct CDR3 sequences, about 20% recorded once. The sample taken for sequencing was blood. These receptors came from a woman in her sixties or seventies with Graves' ophthalmopathy.

In this sample, this clonotype turned up a few times. The chain has TRBV5-5 and TRBJ2-7; no reliable D call. Germline values: CDR1 SGHKS, CDR2 YYEKEE (reference sequence). Trimming left V 4 bases short and J 4 bases short, with 18 bases between. The CDR3 spans 15 residues. DNA for the CDR3: TGTGCCAGCAGCCCCTTACGAACTGGGATATACGAGCAGTACTTC. This codes for CASSPLRTGIYEQYF.

The genes are TRBV20-1 and TRBJ2-7; 9 bases agree with TRBD2. The J call may be in error: the DNA end matches TRBJ2-1 better. Germline CDR1 and CDR2: DFQATT and SNEGSKA (reference sequence). The CDR3 length is 14 residues. The CDR3 region has the DNA TGCAGTGCCCCTGGGGCTAGCGGGGCCTACAAGCAGTTCTTC. Protein sequence: CSAPGASGAYKQFF.

With regard to this clonotype: This may be a read error: a much more frequent sequence differs by one nucleotide. The chain links TRBV2 to TRBJ1-1; D is unclear. V was pared by 8 bases and J by 6 bases, with 16 bases between. The length of the CDR3 is 13 residues. Germline V lookup: CDR1 SNHLY, CDR2 FYNNEI. This CDR3 is CASGAPPRAEAFF. The CDR3 bases are TGTGCCAGCGGTGCCCCGCCTCGGGCTGAAGCTTTCTTT.

This clonotype has a count of ten or more. The rearrangement joins TRBV12-3 or TRBV12-4 to TRBJ2-3; D not resolved. The CDR3 runs 13 residues. Trimming removed 3 bases at V and 1 base at J, with 5 bases between. The CDR3 spells CASSFVGTDTQYF. CDR3 nucleotide sequence: TGTGCCAGCAGTTTTGTCGGCACAGATACGCAGTATTTT.

This clonotype was counted ten times or more. The chain employs TRBV2 and TRBJ1-6; tentative D call: TRBD1 (5 bases). Looked up from germline, CDR1 is SNHLY and CDR2 is FYNNEI. Trimming stripped 4 bases from V and 10 bases from J, with 11 bases between. The CDR3 runs 13 residues. The CDR3 region is CASSGSGVSPLHF. CDR3 nucleotide sequence: TGTGCCAGCAGTGGGTCGGGGGTGTCACCCCTCCACTTT.

This rearrangement joins TRBV6-5 to TRBJ2-7, with 11 bases aligning to TRBD1. The CDR3 has 15 residues. The ends lost 1 base at V and 4 bases at J; junction bases unmatched: 3. Germline CDR1 is MNHEY and CDR2 is SVGAGI. The DNA of the CDR3 is TGTGCCAGCAGTTACTACGGGACAGGGGGATACGAGCAGTACTTC. This sequence encodes CASSYYGTGGYEQYF.

The chain has TRBV25-1 and TRBJ2-2; D tentatively fits TRBD1 or TRBD2 (5 bases each). The germline gives CDR1 MGHDK, CDR2 SYGVNS. The ends were cut back, 2 bases at V and 5 bases at J, with 12 bases in the middle. This CDR3 has 15 residues. CDR3: CASSEVIRETGELFF. CDR3 in DNA: TGTGCCAGCAGTGAAGTCATCAGGGAGACCGGGGAGCTGTTTTTT.

V gene TRBV7-3 combines with J gene TRBJ2-2; D is possibly TRBD1 or TRBD2 (5 bases each). With 4 bases removed from V and 1 base from J, the gap between germline ends came to 13 bases. Germline loops: CDR1 SGHTA, CDR2 FQGTGA. CDR3 length: 16 residues. CDR3 coding DNA: TGTGCCAGCAGCTCCTCCCGGGACCTGAACACCGGGGAGCTGTTTTTT. Translated, it gives CASSSSRDLNTGELFF.

The rearrangement joins TRBV19 to TRBJ2-1, with 8 bases fitting TRBD2. J lost 6 bases, V lost 5 bases, and 6 bases had no gene match. In germline, CDR1 is LNHDA, CDR2 SQIVND (reference sequence). There are 14 residues in the CDR3. CDR3 coding DNA: TGTGCCAGTAGTCTGACTAGCGTTACCAATGAGCAGTTCTTC. Amino acid sequence: CASSLTSVTNEQFF.

The chain uses TRBV19 and TRBJ2-2; D may be TRBD1 or TRBD2 (5 bases each). V was clipped by 7 bases and J by 6 bases, with 9 bases between them. The germline gives CDR1 LNHDA, CDR2 SQIVND (reference sequence). The CDR3 is 12 amino acids. The CDR3: CASNEGPGELFF. CDR3 DNA sequence: TGTGCCAGTAATGAGGGACCCGGGGAGCTGTTTTTT.

About this clonotype: A much larger clone differs by one base, so this may be a read error. The rearrangement joins TRBV6-1 to TRBJ1-5; a weak D match, TRBD1 (5 bases). The germline gives CDR1 MNHNS, CDR2 SASEGT. The CDR3 is 17 amino acids. Trimming took 2 bases from V and 2 from J, leaving 16 bases between them. CDR3 protein: CASSEPVWGSGNQPQHF. The DNA for the CDR3 is TGTGCCAGCAGTGAACCGGTCTGGGGGTCGGGCAATCAGCCCCAGCATTTT.

DNA of the CDR3: TGTGCCAGCAGCTTCGAGGATCGCGGGAGACTTGAGACCCAGTACTTC. Its protein is CASSFEDRGRLETQYF. The V call is TRBV5-6, the J call TRBJ2-5, with 7 bases fitting TRBD2. V lost 2 bases and J lost 5; bases outside the gene matches: 12. This CDR3 spans 16 amino acids. Germline V lookup: CDR1 SGHDT, CDR2 YYEEEE.

This clonotype showed up just a few times. The chain recombines TRBV13 with TRBJ2-3; D is possibly TRBD1 (7 bases). Trimming took 6 bases from V and 6 from J, leaving 22 bases between them. CDR3 length equals 16 residues. The germline V gene encodes CDR1 PRHDT and CDR2 FYEKMQ (reference sequence). The CDR3 DNA follows: TGTGCCAGCAGTCAACTCCTCGGAGGGGGCCCGGATACGCAGTATTTT. Translation gives CASSQLLGGGPDTQYF.

This sequence joins TRBV6-1 and TRBJ2-3; 7 nucleotides line up with TRBD1. This CDR3 region has 15 residues. V lost 7 bases to trimming and J lost 1 base; unmatched junction nucleotides: 8. CDR1 MNHNS and CDR2 SASEGT come from the germline V gene. CDR3 nucleotide sequence: TGTGCCAGCACCGACCGGGACAGCCGCACAGATACGCAGTATTTT. Translation gives CASTDRDSRTDTQYF.

The V and J genes are TRBV2 and TRBJ1-5; unclear D gene. The CDR3 has 15 residues. Trimming pared 6 bases from V and 3 bases from J, leaving 15 bases between. The V gene's germline CDR1 is SNHLY and CDR2 FYNNEI. CDR3 sequence (DNA): TGTGCCAGCAGGGTAGGTTTACAGCCCAATCAGCCCCAGCATTTT. Protein sequence: CASRVGLQPNQPQHF.

V is TRBV6-2 or TRBV6-3 and J is TRBJ2-4; TRBD2 matches at 8 bases. The V segment lost 10 bases and the J segment 4 bases; nucleotides outside the gene matches: 0. The CDR3 has 11 residues. Germline lookup yields CDR1 MNHEY and CDR2 SVGEGT. CDR3 nucleotide sequence: TGTGCCACTAGCGGGAAAAACATTCAGTACTTC. As protein: CATSGKNIQYF.

The chain recombines TRBV5-5 with TRBJ2-3; D ambiguous. This CDR3 has 18 amino acids. V gave up 2 bases and J gave up 0 bases, with 19 bases separating them. CDR1 and CDR2 (germline): SGHKS, YYEKEE (reference sequence). CDR3 DNA: TGTGCCAGCAGCTTCCATTCTCTTACGGTTACTAGCACAGATACGCAGTATTTT. Protein sequence: CASSFHSLTVTSTDTQYF. The whole variable domain, filled in from reference TRBV5-5 and TRBJ2-3, reads DAGVTQSPTHLIKTRGQQVTLRCSPISGHKSVSWYQQVLGQGPQFIFQYYEKEERGRGNFPDRFSARQFPNYSSELNVNALLLGDSALYLCASSFHSLTVTSTDTQYFGPGTRLTVL.

V gene TRBV2 combines with J gene TRBJ2-3, with a tentative D call TRBD2 (5 bases). Trimming pared 3 bases from V and 4 bases from J, leaving 8 bases between. Per germline, CDR1 SNHLY and CDR2 FYNNEI. The CDR3 consists of 13 residues. The CDR3 spells CASSEWGADTQYF. The CDR3 DNA reads as TGTGCCAGCAGTGAGTGGGGAGCAGATACGCAGTATTTT.

In this sample, this clonotype turned up many times. The rearrangement joins TRBV2 to TRBJ2-4; 8 positions agree with TRBD2. Germline V gene data show CDR1 as SNHLY and CDR2 as FYNNEI. The CDR3 has 14 amino acids. V dropped 6 bases and J dropped 6; count of bases not matched to a gene: 7. This chain's CDR3 is CASSPSGGGNIQYF. DNA of the CDR3: TGTGCCAGCAGCCCTTCGGGAGGGGGAAACATTCAGTACTTC.

CDR3 coding DNA: TGCAGTGCTAGAGGAGGCGACAGGGGGCATTTT. This gives the protein CSARGGDRGHF. The V gene is TRBV20-1, the J gene TRBJ1-5; 8 positions agree with TRBD1. After removal of 1 base from V and 15 bases from J, the junction contained 5 bases not matched to a gene. This CDR3 is 11 amino acids long. Germline CDR1 and CDR2: DFQATT and SNEGSKA (reference sequence).

The chain carries TRBV20-1 and TRBJ2-3; the D call may be TRBD1 or TRBD2 (5 bases each). Germline CDR1 is DFQATT and CDR2 is SNEGSKA (reference sequence). Deletions cut 3 bases from V and 2 bases from J, with 21 bases between. This CDR3 spans 17 amino acids. The CDR3 region has the DNA TGCAGTGCTAGGGGGGTCGGGCCTAAAGAGTACACAGATACGCAGTATTTT. Encoded protein: CSARGVGPKEYTDTQYF.

This clonotype occurred many times. The chain couples TRBV28 to TRBJ2-3; TRBD2 agrees at 11 bases. Germline V CDR1 and CDR2: MDHEN, SYDVKM. The ends lost 5 bases at V and 0 bases at J; junction bases unmatched: 7. This CDR3 region has 17 residues. The CDR3 is CASSLQGTSGSTDTQYF. Here the CDR3 DNA reads TGTGCCAGCAGTCTACAAGGGACTAGCGGTAGCACAGATACGCAGTATTTT. Together with reference TRBV28 and TRBJ2-3, the CDR3 gives the full variable domain: DVKVTQSSRYLVKRTGEKVFLECVQDMDHENMFWYRQDPGLGLRLIYFSYDVKMKEKGDIPEGYSVSREKKERFSLILESASTNQTSMYLCASSLQGTSGSTDTQYFGPGTRLTVL.

This clonotype was seen at least ten times. The CDR3 protein is CASSMFTDTQYF. The CDR3 DNA follows: TGTGCCAGCAGTATGTTCACAGATACGCAGTATTTT. This chain joins TRBV12-3 or TRBV12-4 and TRBJ2-3; D gene unclear. The V end lost 5 bases, the J end lost 2 bases, and 5 bases lay between the germline ends. There are 12 residues in the CDR3.

J is TRBJ2-1 and V is TRBV29-1, with TRBD1 matching 9 bases. With 5 bases clipped from V and 2 bases from J, the junction kept 4 bases outside the gene matches. The CDR3 length is 14 residues. Germline V CDR1 and CDR2: SQVTM, ANQGSEA. CDR3 DNA: TGCAGCGTTCGACAGGGGGGGCCCTACAATGAGCAGTTCTTC. The encoded protein is CSVRQGGPYNEQFF.